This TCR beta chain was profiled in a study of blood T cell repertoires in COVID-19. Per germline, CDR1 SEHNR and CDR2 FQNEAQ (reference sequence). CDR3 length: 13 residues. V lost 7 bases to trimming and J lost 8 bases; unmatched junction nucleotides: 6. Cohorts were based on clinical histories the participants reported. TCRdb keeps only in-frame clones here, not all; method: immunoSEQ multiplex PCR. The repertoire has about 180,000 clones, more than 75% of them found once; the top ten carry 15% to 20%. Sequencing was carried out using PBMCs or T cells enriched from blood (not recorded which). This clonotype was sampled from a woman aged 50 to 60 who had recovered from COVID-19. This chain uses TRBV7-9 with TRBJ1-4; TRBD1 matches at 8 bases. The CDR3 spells CASNGQGEEKLFF. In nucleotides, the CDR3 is TGTGCCAGCAACGGACAGGGCGAGGAAAAACTGTTTTTT.